The 19 T cell receptor beta chains presented below share a single source sample, sequenced in a study of vaccination effects on CD4 cells after COVID-19. Antigen specificity for these receptors is unknown. With around ten days of culture completed, CD4+ T cells were isolated. Either the mRNA-1273 or the BNT162b2 vaccine was given to participants as two doses. Only in-frame clones appear in the TCRdb table, and some are missing; sequencing was by immunoSEQ multiplex PCR. The table shows about 40,000 clones, with about 67% occurring only once. The sequencing here drew on CD4+ T cells from PBMCs cultured without peptide, taken after COVID-19 vaccination. The receptors shown here come from a human donor who received a COVID-19 vaccine.

The chain couples TRBV29-1 to TRBJ1-1; 7 positions agree with TRBD1. Unmatched junction bases numbered 7, after V lost 7 bases and J lost 5 bases. This CDR3 has 12 residues. Germline V gives CDR1 SQVTM, CDR2 ANQGSEA. The CDR3, as DNA: TGCAGCGGTACAGGGGTGGGTACTGAAGCTTTCTTT. It yields the protein CSGTGVGTEAFF.

V usage is TRBV11-3 and J usage is TRBJ2-5, with TRBD1 matching 7 bases. Germline V gene lookup returns CDR1 SGHNT and CDR2 YENEEA. The CDR3 is 14 amino acids. The V segment lost 5 bases and the J segment 2 bases; nucleotides outside the gene matches: 5. CDR3 loop: CASSPKGQQETQYF. The CDR3 DNA sequence: TGTGCCAGCAGCCCAAAGGGACAGCAAGAGACCCAGTACTTC. Full variable domain (remainder filled in from reference TRBV11-3 and TRBJ2-5): EAGVVQSPRYKIIEKKQPVAFWCNPISGHNTLYWYLQNLGQGPELLIRYENEEAVDDSQLPKDRFSAERLKGVDSTLKIQPAELGDSAVYLCASSPKGQQETQYFGPGTRLLVL.

Here the CDR3 reads CSAILALASDTQYF. For the CDR3, the DNA is TGCAGCGCCATACTAGCGCTCGCCTCTGATACGCAGTATTTT. V gene TRBV29-1 combines with J gene TRBJ2-3; 7 bases line up with TRBD2. The V segment lost 7 bases and the J segment 6 bases; nucleotides outside the gene matches: 13. There are 14 residues in the CDR3. Looked up from germline, CDR1 is SQVTM and CDR2 is ANQGSEA.

The chain employs TRBV24-1 and TRBJ1-2, with 10 nucleotides matching TRBD1. Germline values: CDR1 KGHDR, CDR2 SFDVKD. This CDR3 region has 14 residues. Trimming took 2 bases from V and 8 from J; bases not matched to a gene: 4. As DNA, the CDR3 is TGTGCCACCAGTGATTCCGACAGGGGGCGAGGCTACACCTTC. It codes for CATSDSDRGRGYTF.

The chain carries TRBV7-9 and TRBJ2-2, with 7 positions matching TRBD2. The CDR3 is 14 residues long. Germline V gene data show CDR1 as SEHNR and CDR2 as FQNEAQ (reference sequence). Unmatched junction bases numbered 2, after V lost 5 bases and J lost 2 bases. The CDR3 coding sequence is TGTGCCAGCAGCCTGACTAGCAACACCGGGGAGCTGTTTTTT. This sequence encodes CASSLTSNTGELFF.

The rearrangement joins TRBV6-6 to TRBJ2-3; 8 positions agree with TRBD2. Germline lookup yields CDR1 MNHNY and CDR2 SVGAGI (reference sequence). The CDR3 has 16 residues. V was clipped by 0 bases and J by 0 bases; unmatched bases: 2. As DNA, the CDR3 is TGTGCCAGCAGTTACTCAGCTAGCGGGAGCACAGATACGCAGTATTTT. Translating gives CASSYSASGSTDTQYF.

The rearrangement links TRBV4-1 to TRBJ2-1, with 9 bases matching TRBD1. The CDR3 totals 15 residues. Germline assignment: CDR1 MGHRA and CDR2 YSYEKL. The V segment lost 2 bases and the J segment 6 bases; nucleotides outside the gene matches: 5. The DNA of the CDR3 is TGCGCCAGCAGCCAATTAGGGACAGGGATCAATGAGCAGTTCTTC. This translates into CASSQLGTGINEQFF.

CDR3 residues: CASSFGGIYNEQFF. Written as DNA, the CDR3 is TGCGCCAGCAGCTTCGGCGGGATCTACAATGAGCAGTTCTTC. The V and J genes are TRBV5-1 and TRBJ2-1, with D possibly being TRBD2 (6 bases). The CDR3 is made up of 14 amino acids. V lost 2 bases, J lost 3 bases, and 9 bases lay in between. Germline lookup yields CDR1 SGHRS and CDR2 YFSETQ.

The rearrangement links TRBV12-1 to TRBJ2-7; TRBD1 is the table's D call and was not checked against the DNA. TRBV12-1 is deemed a pseudogene. This CDR3 is built from 15 residues. The CDR3 coding sequence is TGTGCCAGCAGCCCCCCGTGGGGGCCCACCTACGAGCAGTACTTC. It encodes CASSPPWGPTYEQYF.

The chain uses TRBV7-9 and TRBJ1-1, with 9 bases identical to TRBD1. Germline values: CDR1 SEHNR, CDR2 FQNEAQ (reference sequence). This CDR3 is 16 amino acids long. The V segment lost 5 bases and the J segment 2 bases; nucleotides outside the gene matches: 9. The CDR3 DNA follows: TGTGCCAGCAGCCCGGACAGGGGAGGGAGTAACACTGAAGCTTTCTTT. This translates into CASSPDRGGSNTEAFF.

V is TRBV19 and J is TRBJ1-1; D perhaps matches TRBD1 (6 bases). In germline, CDR1 is LNHDA, CDR2 SQIVND (reference sequence). Trimming left V 7 bases short and J 4 bases short, with 13 bases between. The CDR3 has 13 amino acids. The CDR3 coding sequence is TGTGCCAGTACCCCCCAGGGGTTCACTGAAGCTTTCTTT. Encoded protein: CASTPQGFTEAFF.

The V and J genes are TRBV11-3 and TRBJ2-2, with 7 bases matching TRBD1. The CDR3 spans 16 residues. V gave up 5 bases and J gave up 1 base; unmatched junction bases: 7. Germline values: CDR1 SGHNT, CDR2 YENEEA. In DNA, the CDR3 is TGTGCCAGCAGCCAATCTGGGACAGTGAACACCGGGGAGCTGTTTTTT. Translating gives CASSQSGTVNTGELFF. The full variable domain, rest sourced from reference TRBV11-3 and TRBJ2-2, is EAGVVQSPRYKIIEKKQPVAFWCNPISGHNTLYWYLQNLGQGPELLIRYENEEAVDDSQLPKDRFSAERLKGVDSTLKIQPAELGDSAVYLCASSQSGTVNTGELFFGEGSRLTVL.

This clone was recorded a few times. The rearrangement uses TRBV6-5 and TRBJ1-2, with D unresolved. The V end was cut by 7 bases, the J end by 4 bases, with 10 bases between. The germline V gene has CDR1 MNHEY and CDR2 SVGAGI. This CDR3 has 12 amino acids. The CDR3 coding sequence is TGTGCCAGCACGCGGTTAAGCTATGGCTACACCTTC. It translates to CASTRLSYGYTF.

The rearrangement joins TRBV4-1 to TRBJ2-5, with a tentative D call TRBD2 (5 bases). The CDR3 extends over 17 amino acids. The germline V gene encodes CDR1 MGHRA and CDR2 YSYEKL. Trimming left V 4 bases short and J 4 bases short, with 22 bases between. The CDR3 loop reads CASSPSRSQLEPETQYF. CDR3 coding DNA: TGCGCCAGCAGCCCATCCCGATCTCAACTAGAGCCAGAGACCCAGTACTTC.

The chain couples TRBV9 to TRBJ2-2; D gene ambiguous. This CDR3 has 15 amino acids. V shed 0 bases and J shed 7 bases, with 13 bases lying between them. CDR1 SGDLS and CDR2 YYNGEE come from the germline V gene. CDR3: CASSVAPSAIGELFF. As DNA, the CDR3 is TGTGCCAGCAGCGTAGCGCCGTCTGCTATCGGGGAGCTGTTTTTT.

The chain has TRBV7-9 and TRBJ1-2; TRBD1 might be the D (6 bases). CDR3 length equals 13 residues. Germline V gives CDR1 SEHNR, CDR2 FQNEAQ (reference sequence). V shed 6 bases and J shed 8 bases, with 16 bases lying between them. In DNA form, the CDR3 reads TGTGCCAGCAGACTAAGGGGGACCGACGGCTACACCTTC. Translating gives CASRLRGTDGYTF.

The V call is TRBV19, the J call TRBJ2-2; D gene ambiguous. V lost 7 bases to trimming and J lost 5 bases, with 5 bases between them. CDR1 is LNHDA, CDR2 SQIVND, per germline (reference sequence). The CDR3 spans 11 residues. In DNA, the CDR3 is TGTGCCAGTATGTGGACCGGGGAGCTGTTTTTT. This encodes CASMWTGELFF.

This clone has just one count. This sequence joins TRBV7-9 and TRBJ2-3; D may correspond to TRBD1 or TRBD2 (5 bases each). The CDR3 covers 15 residues. V shed 4 bases and J shed 0 bases, with 11 bases lying between them. Germline CDR1 SEHNR, CDR2 FQNEAQ (reference sequence). CDR3: CASSSTWDSTDTQYF. CDR3 DNA sequence: TGTGCCAGCAGCTCGACCTGGGACAGCACAGATACGCAGTATTTT.

The chain uses TRBV5-1 and TRBJ1-5, with 11 nucleotides matching TRBD1. Per the germline V gene, CDR1 is SGHRS and CDR2 is YFSETQ. Trimming at V came to 4 bases and at J to 4 bases, leaving 4 bases not matched to a gene. This CDR3 contains 15 residues. The CDR3 nucleotides are TGCGCCAGCAGCCCCGGACAGGGGGCTAATCAGCCCCAGCATTTT. Amino acid sequence: CASSPGQGANQPQHF.